A single sample is the source of the 10 T cell receptor beta chains below, sequenced in a study of shared clonotypes between healthy human individuals (dated by TCRdb to the early 2020s). Libraries were prepared through the immunoSEQ multiplex PCR assay. In TCRdb, the immuneACCESS table is reduced to in-frame sequences with V and J assigned. These tables do not hold every clone; where another copy was compared, an unresolved V gene accounts for under half, and the others remain unexplained. A total of about 470,000 clones appear in this sample, roughly 77% of them only once. Of the sample, 13% is held by the ten largest clones. Specimen: PBMCs. These receptors were collected from a woman aged 40-49 years in good health. Some clones in this sample may be carry-over from other donors' samples.

This clone has more than one count but fewer than ten. The gene calls are TRBV9 and TRBJ2-7; possibly TRBD2 for D (5 bases). Germline V gene lookup returns CDR1 SGDLS and CDR2 YYNGEE. V gave up 3 bases and J gave up 1 base, with 5 bases separating them. The CDR3 spans 12 residues. The CDR3 loop reads CASSGTSYEQYF. CDR3 bases: TGTGCCAGCAGCGGGACTTCCTACGAGCAGTACTTC.

The chain carries TRBV5-1 and TRBJ2-7; D perhaps matches TRBD2 (6 bases). V lost 5 bases, J lost 3 bases, and 18 bases lay in between. The CDR3 has 15 amino acids. Germline V gene lookup returns CDR1 SGHRS and CDR2 YFSETQ. DNA for the CDR3: TGCGCCAGCAGAAGGCAGGCCGGGGGTCTCTACGAGCAGTACTTC. Its translation is CASRRQAGGLYEQYF.

The chain joins TRBV11-2 to TRBJ2-1; TRBD2 matches at 11 bases. V dropped 5 bases and J dropped 4; count of bases not matched to a gene: 7. From germline, CDR1 is SGHAT and CDR2 FQNNGV. The CDR3 has 16 amino acids. CDR3 coding DNA: TGTGCCAGCAGCAGAGTGGGGACTAGCGGATACAATGAGCAGTTCTTC. Protein sequence: CASSRVGTSGYNEQFF.

The V and J genes are TRBV7-8 and TRBJ2-2; 8 nucleotides agree with TRBD1. Germline trimming cut 5 bases from V and 5 bases from J; bases unmatched to any gene: 4. CDR3 length equals 14 residues. CDR1 is SGHVS, CDR2 FQNEAQ, per germline. The CDR3 here is CASSPRTGTGELFF. CDR3 DNA: TGTGCCAGCAGCCCTCGGACAGGGACCGGGGAGCTGTTTTTT.

In this sample, this clone turned up a few times. The V call is TRBV6-1, the J call TRBJ2-7; 7 nucleotides line up with TRBD1. CDR1 is MNHNS, CDR2 SASEGT, per germline. The ends lost 8 bases at V and 9 bases at J; junction bases unmatched: 16. The CDR3 covers 14 residues. The CDR3 DNA is TGTGCCAGCTCCCCCACAGGGGTTACGGTCGGGCAGTACTTC. Its translation is CASSPTGVTVGQYF.

Only a few counts were recorded for this clone. The gene calls are TRBV15 and TRBJ2-1; 10 bases align to TRBD2. The length of the CDR3 is 14 residues. Germline-derived CDR1 and CDR2 are LNHNV and YYDKDF (reference sequence). With 1 base clipped from V and 9 bases from J, the junction kept 3 bases outside the gene matches. The CDR3 region is CATSRAGLAFEQFF. CDR3 coding DNA: TGTGCCACCAGCAGAGCGGGACTAGCGTTTGAGCAGTTCTTC.

The J gene is TRBJ1-1, the V gene TRBV2; D remains unclear. V was cut by 4 bases and J by 0 bases, with 6 bases left in between. This CDR3 has 13 amino acids. The germline V gene encodes CDR1 SNHLY and CDR2 FYNNEI. The CDR3 here is CASSGEVNTEAFF. The CDR3 nucleotides are TGTGCCAGCAGTGGAGAGGTGAACACTGAAGCTTTCTTT.

This CDR3 is CASSSYSGRKGANVLTF. Here the CDR3 DNA reads TGTGCCAGCAGCTCCTATAGCGGGAGGAAAGGGGCCAACGTCCTGACTTTC. V is TRBV7-6 and J is TRBJ2-6, with TRBD2 identical over 10 bases. The V gene end was trimmed by 4 bases and the J gene end by 4 bases; junction bases not matched to a gene: 7. This CDR3 contains 17 residues. The germline V gene encodes CDR1 SGHVS and CDR2 FNYEAQ.

This clone has just one count. The chain is built from TRBV6-5 and TRBJ1-6; D gene ambiguous. The CDR3 totals 12 residues. The germline CDR1 and CDR2 sequences are MNHEY and SVGAGI. Trimming pared 4 bases from V and 7 bases from J, leaving 5 bases between. The CDR3 DNA is TGTGCCAGCAGTTCCGTCAATTCACCCCTCCACTTT. Its protein product is CASSSVNSPLHF.

This clone occurred a few times. This chain connects TRBV7-8 to TRBJ2-7, with D perhaps TRBD2 (6 bases). This CDR3 contains 14 residues. From germline, CDR1 is SGHVS and CDR2 FQNEAQ. V lost 2 bases and J 0 bases, leaving 8 bases between the germline ends. The CDR3, as DNA: TGTGCCAGCAGCTTAAGGACTACCTCCTACGAGCAGTACTTC. This codes for CASSLRTTSYEQYF.